These T cell receptor beta chains were read from a single sample in a study of blood T cell repertoires in COVID-19. Assay: immunoSEQ multiplex PCR; the TCRdb copy retains only in-frame clones and omits some. The table shows about 160,000 clones, with about 74% occurring only once. Sequences were obtained from peripheral blood. The receptors shown here come from a man aged 55 to 70 with acute or convalescent COVID-19. Each CDR3 is given with its conserved first and last residue. A D gene is named only where the DNA matches it firmly. A clone size is listed for some rows: how often the clone was seen (once, few, many), or a class if it is expanded.

j_gene: TRBJ1-6
d_gene: -
abundance: -
v_gene: TRBV3-1/TRBV3-2
CDR3aa: CASSQERRIYNSPLHF
CDR3nt: TGTGCCAGCAGCCAAGAGAGGCGGATCTATAATTCACCCCTCCACTTT

j_gene: TRBJ2-1
d_gene: -
abundance: -
v_gene: TRBV7-2
CDR3aa: CASSLVEGPGSYNEQFF
CDR3nt: TGTGCCAGCAGCTTAGTTGAGGGCCCGGGCTCCTACAATGAGCAGTTCTTC

j_gene: TRBJ1-5
d_gene: -
abundance: few
v_gene: TRBV10-3
CDR3aa: CAISEDSSNQPQHF
CDR3nt: TGTGCCATCAGTGAAGACTCTAGCAATCAGCCCCAGCATTTT

j_gene: TRBJ1-1
d_gene: -
abundance: -
v_gene: TRBV3-1/TRBV3-2
CDR3aa: CASSQMSSRRSTEAFF
CDR3nt: TGTGCCAGCAGCCAGATGTCGAGTCGCAGGTCCACTGAAGCTTTCTTT

j_gene: TRBJ2-2
d_gene: TRBD1
abundance: -
v_gene: TRBV4-2
CDR3aa: CASSQEGQGTGELFF
CDR3nt: TGTGCCAGCAGCCAGGAGGGACAGGGCACCGGGGAGCTGTTTTTT

j_gene: TRBJ1-1
d_gene: -
abundance: -
v_gene: TRBV5-4
CDR3aa: CASSLGPDTEAFF
CDR3nt: TGTGCCAGCAGCCTAGGTCCGGACACTGAAGCTTTCTTT

j_gene: TRBJ1-3
d_gene: -
abundance: -
v_gene: TRBV5-1
CDR3aa: CASSLAGQGYGNTIYF
CDR3nt: TGCGCCAGCAGCTTGGCAGGTCAGGGTTACGGAAACACCATATATTTT

j_gene: TRBJ1-2
d_gene: -
abundance: -
v_gene: TRBV7-9
CDR3aa: CASSLRGSNYGYTF
CDR3nt: TGTGCCAGCAGCCTCCGCGGCTCTAACTATGGCTACACCTTC

j_gene: TRBJ1-1
d_gene: -
abundance: -
v_gene: TRBV25-1
CDR3aa: CASSRMGGTEAFF
CDR3nt: TGTGCCAGCAGTCGCATGGGGGGCACTGAAGCTTTCTTT

j_gene: TRBJ1-1
d_gene: TRBD1
abundance: once
v_gene: TRBV9
CDR3aa: CASSAPGTGRTEAFF
CDR3nt: TGTGCCAGCAGCGCGCCGGGGACAGGTCGTACTGAAGCTTTCTTT

j_gene: TRBJ1-6
d_gene: TRBD1
abundance: -
v_gene: TRBV13
CDR3aa: CASSFGQGNSPLHF
CDR3nt: TGTGCCAGCAGCTTCGGACAGGGGAATTCACCCCTCCACTTT

j_gene: TRBJ2-7
d_gene: -
abundance: -
v_gene: TRBV10-3
CDR3aa: CAIARDIGYEQYF
CDR3nt: TGTGCCATCGCACGGGACATTGGATACGAGCAGTACTTC

j_gene: TRBJ1-2
d_gene: -
abundance: -
v_gene: TRBV6-5
CDR3aa: CASSYSRRAGAGYTF
CDR3nt: TGTGCCAGCAGTTACTCTAGGCGGGCAGGGGCTGGCTACACCTTC

j_gene: TRBJ2-7
d_gene: TRBD1
abundance: few
v_gene: TRBV5-4
CDR3aa: CASSGTGTAVYEQYF
CDR3nt: TGTGCCAGCAGCGGCACCGGGACAGCTGTCTACGAGCAGTACTTC

j_gene: TRBJ2-7
d_gene: TRBD1
abundance: -
v_gene: TRBV28
CDR3aa: CASALSGTGALYEQYF
CDR3nt: TGTGCCAGCGCCTTGTCGGGGACAGGGGCCCTCTACGAGCAGTACTTC

j_gene: TRBJ1-2
d_gene: -
abundance: -
v_gene: TRBV29-1
CDR3aa: CSVGGHLYGYTF
CDR3nt: TGCAGCGTTGGGGGACACCTATATGGCTACACCTTC

j_gene: TRBJ2-1
d_gene: -
abundance: -
v_gene: TRBV5-6
CDR3aa: CASTPSGTFYNEQFF
CDR3nt: TGTGCCAGCACCCCGTCCGGGACTTTCTACAATGAGCAGTTCTTC

j_gene: TRBJ1-5
d_gene: TRBD1
abundance: -
v_gene: TRBV18
CDR3aa: CASSPGTGQDQPQHF
CDR3nt: TGTGCCAGCTCACCAGGGACAGGGCAAGATCAGCCCCAGCATTTT

j_gene: TRBJ1-1
d_gene: TRBD1
abundance: -
v_gene: TRBV27
CDR3aa: CASSLEGAGGTEAFF
CDR3nt: TGTGCCAGCAGTCTCGAGGGGGCAGGTGGCACTGAAGCTTTCTTT

j_gene: TRBJ2-7
d_gene: TRBD2
abundance: -
v_gene: TRBV3-1/TRBV3-2
CDR3aa: CASSQGGGGPYEQYF
CDR3nt: TGTGCCAGCAGCCAAGGTGGCGGGGGGCCCTACGAGCAGTACTTC

j_gene: TRBJ2-1
d_gene: TRBD2
abundance: -
v_gene: TRBV2
CDR3aa: CASQGGGNEQFF
CDR3nt: TGTGCCAGCCAAGGCGGGGGGAATGAGCAGTTCTTC

j_gene: TRBJ2-2
d_gene: -
abundance: many
v_gene: TRBV7-3
CDR3aa: CASSLDSGANTGELFF
CDR3nt: TGTGCCAGCAGCTTAGACTCCGGAGCGAACACCGGGGAGCTGTTTTTT

j_gene: TRBJ1-2
d_gene: -
abundance: few
v_gene: TRBV19
CDR3aa: CASTGGARYFYTF
CDR3nt: TGTGCCAGTACTGGCGGAGCCCGTTATTTCTACACCTTC

j_gene: TRBJ2-7
d_gene: TRBD2
abundance: -
v_gene: TRBV6-4
CDR3aa: CASSDRTSGGSLLYSSYEQYF
CDR3nt: TGTGCCAGCAGTGACCGGACTAGCGGGGGCTCTTTACTCTATTCCTCCTACGAGCAGTACTTC

j_gene: TRBJ1-1
d_gene: -
abundance: -
v_gene: TRBV7-9
CDR3aa: CASSPLARVGLTEAFF
CDR3nt: TGTGCCAGCAGCCCTCTTGCAAGGGTGGGGCTCACTGAAGCTTTCTTT

j_gene: TRBJ2-7
d_gene: -
abundance: -
v_gene: TRBV5-4
CDR3aa: CASSPVDGASYEQYF
CDR3nt: TGTGCCAGCAGCCCTGTTGACGGAGCATCCTACGAGCAGTACTTC

j_gene: TRBJ2-5
d_gene: -
abundance: once
v_gene: TRBV6-2/TRBV6-3
CDR3aa: CASSLDLRGSQETQYF
CDR3nt: TGTGCCAGCAGCCTTGATCTAAGGGGGAGCCAAGAGACCCAGTACTTC

j_gene: TRBJ1-3
d_gene: -
abundance: -
v_gene: TRBV30
CDR3aa: CAWSLSAGNTIYF
CDR3nt: TGTGCCTGGAGTTTGTCAGCTGGAAACACCATATATTTT

j_gene: TRBJ2-2
d_gene: -
abundance: -
v_gene: TRBV3-1/TRBV3-2
CDR3aa: CASSQDTDIRAANTGELFF
CDR3nt: TGTGCCAGCAGCCAAGATACCGATATCAGGGCGGCGAACACCGGGGAGCTGTTTTTT

j_gene: TRBJ1-1
d_gene: TRBD1
abundance: -
v_gene: TRBV19
CDR3aa: CASSMPRAGGLEAFF
CDR3nt: TGTGCCAGTAGTATGCCAAGGGCAGGGGGCCTTGAAGCTTTCTTT

j_gene: TRBJ2-2
d_gene: -
abundance: -
v_gene: TRBV11-2
CDR3aa: CASSPKETGELFF
CDR3nt: TGTGCCAGCAGCCCGAAGGAGACCGGGGAGCTGTTTTTT

j_gene: TRBJ2-7
d_gene: -
abundance: -
v_gene: TRBV4-3
CDR3aa: CASSQEMGQNYEQYF
CDR3nt: TGCGCCAGCAGCCAAGAGATGGGACAAAACTACGAGCAGTACTTC

j_gene: TRBJ2-7
d_gene: -
abundance: -
v_gene: TRBV7-9
CDR3aa: CASSTAYEQYF
CDR3nt: TGTGCCAGCTCTACCGCCTACGAGCAGTACTTC

j_gene: TRBJ1-2
d_gene: TRBD1
abundance: -
v_gene: TRBV6-5
CDR3aa: CASTSDRESYGYTF
CDR3nt: TGTGCCAGCACGTCGGACAGGGAAAGCTATGGCTACACCTTC

j_gene: TRBJ2-5
d_gene: TRBD2
abundance: many
v_gene: TRBV30
CDR3aa: CAWSSGGRETQYF
CDR3nt: TGTGCCTGGAGTAGCGGGGGGCGGGAGACCCAGTACTTC